This T cell receptor beta chain was captured by sequencing in a study of T cell changes during pregnancy in multiple sclerosis (dated by TCRdb to the late 2010s). Notes on the research overall: Changes in the T cell repertoire over the course of pregnancy were examined in this study in women with multiple sclerosis.

CDR3 length: 16 amino acids, cysteine to phenylalanine. Only CDR3 DNA remains: 48 bases, in frame from the first base. V and J are trimmed by 3 bases and 2 bases, and the gene matches miss 8 bases of the junction. CDR1 and CDR2, looked up from the germline V gene (reference sequence), are SGHKS and YYEKEE. The library relied on the immunoSEQ multiplex PCR assay. TCRdb retrieved this table from immuneACCESS and kept in-frame rearrangements only. Not all clones are present; in checked studies, unresolved V genes account for under half, and no reason is known for the remainder. This sample has 85,000 to 100,000 clones in its table, and roughly 90% of those were observed once. About 1.5% of the sample is in the top ten clones. Notes on this clone: Its antigen is currently not known. No base-level quality is on record; no much larger clone is a single base apart.

Sequenced material: peripheral blood, taken in the first trimester of pregnancy. This TCR derives from a female donor with multiple sclerosis, enrolled in a pregnancy study. The chain was built from TRBV5-5 and TRBJ2-3; TRBD2 lines up with 8 middle nucleotides. The base sequence is TGTGCCAGCAGCTCCTATACTAGCGGATCCACAGATACGCAGTATTTT. This translates into CASSSYTSGSTDTQYF.